This T cell receptor beta chain was identified in a study of CD8 T cells in ankylosing spondylitis. This CDR3 contains 16 residues. CDR1 is SGDLS and CDR2 is YYNGEE in the germline V gene. Trimming shortened V by 3 bases and J by 2 bases, and 17 bases separated the two germline ends. In TCRdb, the 5' RACE reads were re-called with MiXCR into one record per CDR3 protein. The sample contains about 30,000 distinct CDR3 sequences, nearly 5.5% of which appear only once. In its sample, this clonotype was seen a few times. The rearrangement uses TRBV9 and TRBJ2-5; D might be TRBD1 (5 bases). This clonotype was obtained from a female donor with ankylosing spondylitis or in good health (not recorded which). Input material: blood, either unsorted or a sorted T cell fraction (not recorded which). Written as DNA, the CDR3 is TGTGCCAGCAGCGCCCCGTCGCAGGGCAGACAAGAGACCCAGTACTTC. Residues: CASSAPSQGRQETQYF.